This T cell receptor (beta chain) was found in a study of cytomegalovirus exposure and HLA in healthy donors. General study findings and limits: 87-base-pair reads could not separate some V segments, including TRBV6-2 and TRBV6-3. Reportedly, diagnosis of cytomegalovirus status by the classifier showed high specificity and sensitivity.

Healthy donors of bone marrow made up the group. Comment on this clone: What it binds is unknown.

It was with 60 Vbeta and 13 Jbeta primers that the PCR ran. Clones were sequenced by immunoSEQ multiplex PCR, and TCRdb holds only the in-frame ones, with some missing. The sample gives approximately 200,000 clones, less than 80% of which show up once; 0.22% is in the top ten. Trimming took 4 bases from V and 3 from J, leaving 13 bases between them. This CDR3 has 14 amino acids. Germline lookup yields CDR1 SGHNT and CDR2 YYREEE (reference sequence). The clonotype originates from a girl aged 2-10 years in good health and CMV-seronegative. The specimen sequenced was PBMCs. J is TRBJ1-1 and V is TRBV5-4; D may be TRBD1 (5 bases). Here the CDR3 DNA reads TGTGCCAGCAGCGGTGCTCAGGGTTACACTGAAGCTTTCTTT. Encoded protein: CASSGAQGYTEAFF.